The subject of this entry is one T cell receptor (beta chain). The antigen it recognizes is unknown. No per-base quality is available; no much larger clone lies one base away. The record originates from a study of cytotoxic CD8 clonotypes in ibrutinib-treated CLL (dated by TCRdb to the early 2020s). Broadly, across the study: The cohort was composed of about a dozen relapsed/refractory and about 15 treatment-naive patients; IGHV unmutated status was identified in around 17 patients. Responses were partial in about 25 patients and complete in 2; after median 68 months follow-up, roughly 14 stayed in remission and roughly twelve progressed. Response samples were obtained after a median of around 11 months of treatment, with a range of roughly 6 to 40 months. Samples averaged around 280,000 productive templates and some 96,000 productive rearrangements. Longitudinal samples were available for about 30% of the 86 trial participants. Cryopreserved peripheral blood mononuclear cells were obtained prior to treatment, at the time of response, and at either disease progression or sustained remission. Patients were still on ibrutinib when every remission and progressive disease sample was collected.

General study outcomes and caveats: Public clonotypes were rare and either shrank or stayed stable during treatment, and the rise in clonality at ibrutinib response reflected expansion of private clonotypes. At ibrutinib response clonality went up, during sustained remission it held steady, and at progression it dropped back toward baseline. Lymph node repertoires were not examined, and the timing of sampling was not matched between patients in sustained remission and those whose disease progressed. At baseline, clonality was higher than in age-matched healthy donors and showed a strong correlation with circulating CD8+ T-cell counts.

Each clonotype received, on average, 10x coverage in deep resolution sequencing performed on a MiSeq, where the target depth lay between 1 in 1 million and 1 in 200,000 T cells. TCR beta libraries were generated with the immunoSEQ hsTCRB Kit. Per the source publication's procedure: The data were analyzed with ImmunoSEQ Analyzer and ImmunoSEQ Data Assistant, and V, D and J gene assignments followed IMGT definitions. Clonality, which ranges from 0 to 1, was calculated as one minus the normalized Shannon entropy of productive rearrangement frequencies. Only overrepresented clonotypes making up at least 0.05% of each patient's repertoire were included in the public clonotype analysis. Some 13 age-matched healthy donor repertoires from immuneACCESS served as clonality controls. TCRdb limited this immuneACCESS table to in-frame rearrangements with V and J called. A share of clones is missing; checked studies link under half to unresolved V genes, and the rest is unexplained. V and J calls plus clone size are reproduced from that table; the DNA served to infer D and trimming. The sample data list about 180,000 clones, and under 85% of these were observed just once. The ten largest clones capture about 4.5% of the sample.

The time point label of this sample denotes: 20 to 30 months on ibrutinib. For TCR beta library preparation, about 2.2 micrograms of genomic DNA was extracted from cryopreserved PBMCs. Longitudinal blood samples from CLL patients receiving ibrutinib monotherapy were subjected to high-throughput TCR beta sequencing. The patients took part in an open-label, single-center phase 2 trial of ibrutinib monotherapy. Sequencing used PBMCs, obtained after 24 months of ibrutinib treatment. This receptor was taken from a human donor with chronic lymphocytic leukemia.

The bases are TGCAGTGCTCTTGGCGGTTCCGAGCAGTACTTC. Protein translation: CSALGGSEQYF. In this chain, TRBV20-1 is recombined with TRBJ2-7; the D gene remains uncertain. V is pared back by 5 bases and J by 6 bases, with 11 bases lying between the germline termini. The CDR3 sequence holds 11 residues, the cysteine and phenylalanine included. The retained sequence is limited to the CDR3, 33 bases, with the frame set at the first base. Sequences DFQATT (CDR1) and SNEGSKA (CDR2) are obtained from the germline V gene (reference sequence).